The 2 T cell receptor beta chains listed next were all sequenced from one sample in a study of CD8+CD57+ T cells in acquired aplastic anemia. Profiling of TCR beta VDJ combinations and CDR3 sequences used genomic DNA as template. MiXCR was run by TCRdb on the reads, yielding one entry per CDR3 protein. The table shows roughly 130,000 distinct CDR3 sequences, with about 48% occurring only once. The sequencing sample was made of sorted CD4+, CD8+, or CD8+CD57+ T cells (not recorded which) from PBMCs. These receptors all stem from a human donor in good health, serving as a control.

In its sample, this clonotype was seen many times. The genes are TRBV7-8 and TRBJ2-1; D ambiguous. V lost 4 bases and J 2 bases, leaving 12 bases between the germline ends. Looked up from germline, CDR1 is SGHVS and CDR2 is FQNEAQ. This CDR3 region has 15 residues. This CDR3 is CASSSGQYTYNEQFF. The DNA of the CDR3 is TGTGCCAGCAGCTCTGGGCAGTATACCTACAATGAGCAGTTCTTC.

The chain recombines TRBV20-1 with TRBJ2-7, with TRBD1 matching over 11 bases. The germline V gene has CDR1 DFQATT and CDR2 SNEGSKA (reference sequence). J was trimmed by 5 bases and V by 5 bases; bases with no gene match: 8. This CDR3 is built from 14 residues. The CDR3 here is CSASTGTGGNEQYF. The DNA of the CDR3 is TGCAGTGCTTCAACCGGGACAGGGGGGAACGAGCAGTACTTC.